One sample yielded the 31 T cell receptor beta chains listed below, sequenced in a study of T-cell memory formation after mild COVID-19. TCRdb re-called the 5' RACE reads with MiXCR, one entry per CDR3 protein. The top ten hold roughly 21% of the sample, which has 350,000 to 500,000 distinct CDR3 sequences, approximately 18% seen once. The specimen sequenced was PBMCs or a T cell subset sorted from them (not recorded which). These TCRs come from a man aged 18 to 29 who had mild COVID-19 (a few samples of this study predate the infection). Cell type and time point are not known.

The DNA of the CDR3 is TGTGCCAGCGCTACTAGCGGGGGGGCCGGGACAGATACGCAGTATTTT. Protein sequence: CASATSGGAGTDTQYF. V and J are TRBV5-4 and TRBJ2-3; 13 nucleotides agree with TRBD2. V was pared by 7 bases and J by 3 bases, with 8 bases of the junction left unmatched. The CDR3 loop spans 16 amino acids. The germline V gene encodes CDR1 SGHNT and CDR2 YYREEE (reference sequence). Looking up the rest from reference TRBV5-4 and TRBJ2-3 gives the full variable domain: ETGVTQSPTHLIKTRGQQVTLRCSSQSGHNTVSWYQQALGQGPQFIFQYYREEENGRGNFPPRFSGLQFPNYSSELNVNALELDDSALYLCASATSGGAGTDTQYFGPGTRLTVL.

This clonotype was counted between two and nine times. This chain joins TRBV20-1 and TRBJ2-3; TRBD1 is a possible D gene (5 bases). The CDR3 sequence is 14 residues long. V lost 3 bases and J 1 base, leaving 11 bases between the germline ends. Germline V gene data show CDR1 as DFQATT and CDR2 as SNEGSKA (reference sequence). In DNA form, the CDR3 reads TGCAGTGCTAGTAGGGGCTACGGCACAGATACGCAGTATTTT. Encoded protein: CSASRGYGTDTQYF.

This clonotype has only a few counts. The rearrangement links TRBV20-1 to TRBJ1-5; weak D call: TRBD1 (5 bases). This CDR3 is 12 amino acids long. CDR1 is DFQATT, CDR2 SNEGSKA, per germline (reference sequence). V was clipped by 6 bases and J by 5 bases, with 11 bases between them. The CDR3 here is CSASGDHQPQHF. CDR3 in DNA: TGCAGTGCGTCGGGGGACCATCAGCCCCAGCATTTT.

This clonotype occurred many times. The V and J genes are TRBV6-5 and TRBJ1-1; the D gene is possibly TRBD1 (6 bases). Germline CDR1 MNHEY, CDR2 SVGAGI. V shed 6 bases and J shed 10 bases, with 21 bases lying between them. The CDR3 is 14 amino acids. The CDR3 spells CASSPEGDGAGAFF. In DNA form, the CDR3 reads TGTGCCAGCAGCCCCGAGGGGGATGGGGCTGGAGCTTTCTTT.

This clonotype appeared a few times. J is TRBJ1-6 and V is TRBV20-1; TRBD1 matches at 8 bases. CDR1 is DFQATT, CDR2 SNEGSKA, per germline (reference sequence). The CDR3 is 15 amino acids. Losses at the gene ends were 2 bases for V and 9 bases for J; bases not matched to a gene: 9. The DNA of the CDR3 is TGCAGTGCTAGACCCACCGGGACAGGTCTTTCACCCCTCCACTTT. It yields the protein CSARPTGTGLSPLHF.

The J gene is TRBJ2-3, the V gene TRBV6-5; tentative D call: TRBD1 (6 bases). In germline, CDR1 is MNHEY, CDR2 SVGAGI. V was cut by 4 bases and J by 3 bases, with 20 bases left in between. The CDR3 length is 17 residues. Here the CDR3 DNA reads TGTGCCAGCAGTTCAAGGCCCTACAGGGTCGGGACAGATACGCAGTATTTT. Its translation: CASSSRPYRVGTDTQYF.

This rearrangement joins TRBV29-1 to TRBJ2-5, with 7 positions matching TRBD2. CDR3 length equals 14 residues. Germline V gene lookup returns CDR1 SQVTM and CDR2 ANQGSEA. V trimming: 5 bases; J trimming: 1 base; junction bases outside the gene matches: 7. The CDR3 sequence is CSVTGTTFQETQYF. The CDR3 bases are TGCAGCGTTACCGGGACTACCTTCCAAGAGACCCAGTACTTC.

The gene calls are TRBV4-2 and TRBJ2-7; possibly TRBD2 for D (5 bases). V was trimmed by 0 bases and J by 7 bases, leaving 13 bases between them. This CDR3 contains 14 residues. Per the germline V gene, CDR1 is LGHNA and CDR2 is YNFKEQ. CDR3 bases: TGTGCCAGCAGCCAAGATCACAACCGCGGGGAGCAGTACTTC. Translating gives CASSQDHNRGEQYF.

The rearrangement uses TRBV5-1 and TRBJ1-5; 8 nucleotides match TRBD1. Germline assignment: CDR1 SGHRS and CDR2 YFSETQ. V lost 4 bases to trimming and J lost 6 bases; unmatched junction nucleotides: 9. This CDR3 region has 15 residues. CDR3 residues: CASSVQGGHSQPQHF. The CDR3, as DNA: TGCGCCAGCAGCGTACAGGGGGGCCATAGTCAGCCCCAGCATTTT.

J is TRBJ2-5 and V is TRBV24-1; 10 nucleotides agree with TRBD1. The CDR3 runs 16 residues. The V gene end was trimmed by 4 bases and the J gene end by 4 bases; junction bases not matched to a gene: 8. Germline V gene data show CDR1 as KGHDR and CDR2 as SFDVKD. In nucleotides, the CDR3 is TGTGCCACCAGTGACCCCACGGGACAGGGGTCAGAGACCCAGTACTTC. This codes for CATSDPTGQGSETQYF.

The genes are TRBV19 and TRBJ2-3, with 9 bases lining up with TRBD1. The V and J ends lost 4 bases and 3 bases, in that order; junction bases with no gene match: 5. Germline CDR1 and CDR2: LNHDA and SQIVND (reference sequence). There are 15 residues in the CDR3. The CDR3 region is CASSTRDRVTDTQYF. The CDR3 nucleotides are TGTGCCAGTAGTACCCGGGACAGGGTTACAGATACGCAGTATTTT.

In its sample, this clonotype was seen many times. The chain carries TRBV4-1 and TRBJ1-5, with D possibly being TRBD1 (5 bases). Germline CDR1 and CDR2: MGHRA and YSYEKL. The germline V and J ends were trimmed by 0 bases and 7 bases, with 7 bases remaining between them. CDR3 size: 13 residues. The CDR3 nucleotides read TGCGCCAGCAGCCAAGATCAGGGACAGCCCCAGCATTTT. This translates into CASSQDQGQPQHF.

The V call is TRBV20-1, the J call TRBJ2-4, with D hard to call. Deletions cut 6 bases from V and 7 bases from J, with 16 bases between. CDR3 length: 13 amino acids. Germline V gene sequence: CDR1 DFQATT, CDR2 SNEGSKA (reference sequence). The CDR3: CSAGASSRNIQYF. The CDR3 coding sequence is TGCAGTGCCGGAGCGAGCTCAAGGAACATTCAGTACTTC.

The V and J genes are TRBV6-5 and TRBJ2-3, with TRBD2 identical over 9 bases. Unmatched junction bases numbered 7, after V lost 7 bases and J lost 2 bases. This CDR3 has 15 residues. Germline V gene data show CDR1 as MNHEY and CDR2 as SVGAGI. CDR3 in DNA: TGTGCCAGCACCGGAGAGCGGGGGGTCACAGATACGCAGTATTTT. Residues: CASTGERGVTDTQYF.

In this sample, this clonotype turned up many times. The rearrangement uses TRBV28 and TRBJ1-2; D not certain. The V and J ends lost 6 bases and 2 bases respectively, with 10 bases between them. This CDR3 has 13 residues. Germline V lookup: CDR1 MDHEN, CDR2 SYDVKM. This CDR3 is CASSLAQNYGYTF. CDR3 coding DNA: TGTGCCAGCAGCTTGGCACAAAACTATGGCTACACCTTC.

This clonotype has a handful of counts. The rearrangement joins TRBV6-1 to TRBJ1-2, with D unresolved. The CDR3 spans 14 residues. V lost 0 bases, J lost 4 bases, and 9 bases lay in between. Germline V CDR1 and CDR2: MNHNS, SASEGT. CDR3: CASSEAWVGYGYTF. The CDR3 nucleotides read TGTGCCAGCAGTGAAGCGTGGGTGGGCTATGGCTACACCTTC.

This clonotype was picked up many times. J is TRBJ2-3 and V is TRBV7-2, with D perhaps matching TRBD1 or TRBD2 (5 bases each). V was shortened by 1 base and J by 1 base, with 9 bases between the two germline ends. CDR3 length equals 15 residues. Looked up from germline, CDR1 is SGHTA and CDR2 is FQGNSA. CDR3 DNA sequence: TGTGCCAGCAGCTTAGGGGGGACGGGCACAGATACGCAGTATTTT. This codes for CASSLGGTGTDTQYF.

J is TRBJ1-6 and V is TRBV27, with D unclear. The CDR3 is made up of 16 amino acids. CDR1 and CDR2 (germline): MNHEY, SMNVEV (reference sequence). V was trimmed by 6 bases and J by 0 bases, leaving 12 bases between them. The CDR3 is CASRVERNSYNSPLHF. The CDR3 DNA reads as TGTGCCAGCAGGGTTGAACGAAACTCCTATAATTCACCCCTCCACTTT.

This clonotype was counted only a few times. The chain is built from TRBV6-2 or TRBV6-3 and TRBJ2-2; D not certain. This CDR3 contains 13 residues. Trimming pared 2 bases from V and 7 bases from J, leaving 8 bases between. From germline, CDR1 is MNHEY and CDR2 SVGEGT. This CDR3 reads CASSYRSNGELFF. The CDR3 region has the DNA TGTGCCAGCAGTTACAGGTCGAACGGGGAGCTGTTTTTT.

V gene TRBV6-6 combines with J gene TRBJ2-3, with 8 bases fitting TRBD1. Germline V gene data show CDR1 as MNHNY and CDR2 as SVGAGI (reference sequence). Trimming removed 6 bases from V and 4 bases from J; junction bases left unmatched: 9. CDR3 size: 15 residues. The CDR3 loop is CASSRADRGADTQYF. The CDR3 nucleotides are TGTGCCAGCAGCCGAGCAGACAGGGGTGCAGATACGCAGTATTTT.

This clonotype has just a few counts. The chain is built from TRBV5-6 and TRBJ1-5, with 9 nucleotides matching TRBD1. V trimming: 4 bases; J trimming: 5 bases; junction bases outside the gene matches: 7. There are 15 residues in the CDR3. The germline gives CDR1 SGHDT, CDR2 YYEEEE. Here the CDR3 reads CASSLRDREDQPQHF. DNA for the CDR3: TGTGCCAGCAGCCTCCGGGACAGGGAGGATCAGCCCCAGCATTTT.

This clonotype was detected a few times. The gene calls are TRBV14 and TRBJ2-2; D uncertain. CDR3 size: 13 residues. The ends were cut back, 2 bases at V and 12 bases at J, with 13 bases in the middle. The germline V gene has CDR1 SGHDN and CDR2 FVKESK. Here the CDR3 DNA reads TGTGCCAGCAGCCAATTTCTTAGCCGAAAGCTGTTTTTT. This gives the protein CASSQFLSRKLFF.

This clonotype was observed a few times. V usage is TRBV5-8 and J usage is TRBJ1-2; unclear D gene. Trimming left V 0 bases short and J 3 bases short, with 9 bases between. The germline CDR1 and CDR2 sequences are SGHTS and YDEGEE. The CDR3 is 14 residues long. For the CDR3, the DNA is TGTGCCAGCAGCTTGGCCTACGGACACTATGGCTACACCTTC. Residues: CASSLAYGHYGYTF.

This clonotype was seen more than once but under ten times. One end of the junction varies from germline; a read error may be responsible. This chain connects TRBV12-3 or TRBV12-4 to TRBJ2-5, with TRBD1 identical over 8 bases. This CDR3 spans 13 amino acids. DNA for the CDR3: TGTGCCAGCAGTGAGGACAGGGTAGAGACCAAGTACTTC. Amino acid sequence: CASSEDRVETKYF.

This clonotype was found a few times. The V gene is TRBV19, the J gene TRBJ1-1; D unclear. Per the germline V gene, CDR1 is LNHDA and CDR2 is SQIVND (reference sequence). This CDR3 is 13 amino acids long. V lost 5 bases, J lost 0 bases, and 7 bases lay in between. CDR3 region: CASSEGLNTEAFF. CDR3 sequence (DNA): TGTGCCAGTAGTGAGGGCCTGAACACTGAAGCTTTCTTT.

V is TRBV24-1 and J is TRBJ2-3; D perhaps matches TRBD1 (5 bases). The CDR3 is 19 amino acids. The V gene's germline CDR1 is KGHDR and CDR2 SFDVKD. Deletions cut 4 bases from V and 0 bases from J, with 22 bases between. The CDR3 is CATSDPHSKGPTSTDTQYF. Written as DNA, the CDR3 is TGTGCCACCAGTGACCCTCATTCCAAGGGGCCTACTAGCACAGATACGCAGTATTTT.

The rearrangement joins TRBV7-9 to TRBJ2-3; TRBD2 matches at 11 bases. V shed 5 bases, J shed 4 bases, and the junction held 17 bases outside the gene matches. From germline, CDR1 is SEHNR and CDR2 FQNEAQ (reference sequence). The CDR3 spans 19 residues. Here the CDR3 reads CASSRNRLAGTLRSDTQYF. In DNA form, the CDR3 reads TGTGCCAGCAGCCGAAACCGACTAGCGGGGACTTTGCGGTCAGATACGCAGTATTTT.

The chain employs TRBV12-3 or TRBV12-4 and TRBJ1-3; D is undetermined. This CDR3 has 14 amino acids. Trimming took 6 bases from V and 0 from J, leaving 9 bases between them. CDR3 amino acids: CASSPASSGNTIYF. CDR3 DNA: TGTGCCAGCAGCCCCGCTAGCTCTGGAAACACCATATATTTT.

This clonotype was observed a few times. V gene TRBV4-2 combines with J gene TRBJ2-5; D may be TRBD2 (5 bases). CDR3 length equals 17 residues. V was cut by 1 base and J by 2 bases, with 17 bases left in between. The germline CDR1 and CDR2 sequences are LGHNA and YNFKEQ. DNA of the CDR3: TGTGCCAGCAGCCAAGCCGGATGGACGGGAACTCAAGAGACCCAGTACTTC. Its protein is CASSQAGWTGTQETQYF.

V is TRBV6-6 and J is TRBJ1-3, with a possible D match to TRBD1 (5 bases). Germline V gene lookup returns CDR1 MNHNY and CDR2 SVGAGI (reference sequence). V was pared by 5 bases and J by 3 bases, with 14 bases between. The CDR3 consists of 15 residues. The CDR3 sequence is CASSAGGMGGNTIYF. As DNA, the CDR3 is TGTGCCAGCAGTGCTGGGGGGATGGGTGGAAACACCATATATTTT.

CDR3 in DNA: TGCGCCAGCAGCCCCGTTGTTTCGTATGGCTACACCTTC. This sequence encodes CASSPVVSYGYTF. V is TRBV5-1 and J is TRBJ1-2, with D unclear. The length of the CDR3 is 13 residues. With 4 bases removed from V and 5 bases from J, the gap between germline ends came to 12 bases. The V gene's germline CDR1 is SGHRS and CDR2 YFSETQ.